This T cell receptor (beta chain) was captured in a study of siplizumab effects on memory and regulatory T cells. Assay: immunoSEQ multiplex PCR; the TCRdb copy retains only in-frame clones and omits some. The sample holds tens of thousands of clones, about 90% seen once. Germline lookup yields CDR1 SNHLY and CDR2 FYNNEI. V was shortened by 8 bases and J by 2 bases, with 7 bases between the two germline ends. The length of the CDR3 is 12 residues. The material sequenced was naive CD8+ T cells sorted from blood. The clonotype originates from a human donor in good health. This sequence joins TRBV2 and TRBJ1-3, with a tentative D call TRBD1 (5 bases). This CDR3 is CASVGAGNTIYF. The CDR3 DNA reads as TGTGCCAGCGTGGGGGCTGGAAACACCATATATTTT.